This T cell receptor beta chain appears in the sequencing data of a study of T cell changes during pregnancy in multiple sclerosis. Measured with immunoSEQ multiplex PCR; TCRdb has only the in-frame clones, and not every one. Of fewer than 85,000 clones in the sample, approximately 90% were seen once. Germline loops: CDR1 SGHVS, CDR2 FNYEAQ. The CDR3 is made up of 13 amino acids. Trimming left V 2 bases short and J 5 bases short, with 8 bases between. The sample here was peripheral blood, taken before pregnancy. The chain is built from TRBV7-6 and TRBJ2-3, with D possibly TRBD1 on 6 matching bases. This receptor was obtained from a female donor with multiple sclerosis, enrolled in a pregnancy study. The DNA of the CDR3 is TGTGCCAGCAGCTTAAGGGGGAGAGATACGCAGTATTTT. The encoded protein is CASSLRGRDTQYF.